This TCR beta chain was documented in a study of Tregs in tolerant kidney transplant recipients. Study findings and constraints: Biological reproducibility was not directly addressed, but technical replication error appeared minimal. Expanding Tregs on activated donor B cells appeared to best identify donor-specific TCRbeta clones. Donor-specific Treg expansion exceeded global Treg expansion in tolerant patients, suggesting antigen drive.

Only in-frame clones appear in the TCRdb table, and some are missing; sequencing was by immunoSEQ multiplex PCR. This sample's table reports about 30,000 clones. The germline CDR1 and CDR2 sequences are SNHLY and FYNNEI. V was shortened by 3 bases and J by 3 bases, with 11 bases between the two germline ends. CDR3 length: 14 amino acids. With respect to this clone: Antigen: not known. The read ends 3 residues before the CDR3 terminus; that terminus is restored from the germline J gene.

The chain couples TRBV2 to TRBJ1-1; D uncertain. The receptor was derived from a human donor who received a combined kidney and bone marrow transplant. Sequencing was performed on CD8+ T cells from blood, taken before the transplant. The CDR3 bases that were read are TGTGCCAGCAGTGAGAGGCCCGGGTACACTGAA. It specifies CASSERPGYTE. The full CDR3 sequence reads CASSERPGYTEAFF.